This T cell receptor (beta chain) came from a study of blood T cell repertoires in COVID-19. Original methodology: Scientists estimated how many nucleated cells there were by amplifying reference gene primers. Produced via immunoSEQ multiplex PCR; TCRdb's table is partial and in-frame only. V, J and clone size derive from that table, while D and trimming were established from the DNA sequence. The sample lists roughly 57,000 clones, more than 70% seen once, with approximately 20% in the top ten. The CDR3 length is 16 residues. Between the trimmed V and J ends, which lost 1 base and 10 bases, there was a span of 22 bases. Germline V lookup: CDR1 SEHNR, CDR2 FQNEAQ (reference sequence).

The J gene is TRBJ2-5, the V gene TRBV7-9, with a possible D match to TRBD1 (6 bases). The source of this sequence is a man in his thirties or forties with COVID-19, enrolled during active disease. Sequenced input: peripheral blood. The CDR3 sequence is CASSLVYASEGESQYF. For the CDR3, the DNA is TGTGCCAGCAGCTTAGTATATGCGTCCGAGGGGGAAAGCCAGTACTTC.